This TCR beta chain was sequenced in a study of blood T cell repertoires in COVID-19 (dated by TCRdb to about 2020). Context from the whole study: Collaborator samples came from the United States, Italy and Spain and covered acute and convalescent phases of COVID-19. The dataset comprised deeply sampled blood TCRbeta repertoires from subjects exposed to, actively infected with, or recovered from COVID-19. Nearly every sample came with metadata listing a de-identified subject ID, COVID-19 status, age in years and sex. HLA class I and class II types, where available, came from metadata supplied by the sample provider rather than from assay-based typing. The material from the prospective study consisted of cDNA or gDNA derived from T cells, B-cell-depleted T cells, or PBMCs. The samples were drawn from two sources: the first 160 participants of the ongoing ImmuneRACE study, and 1,000 to 1,500 subjects contributed by 6 global collaborators. The repertoires were released in a freely available public database intended as a resource for research on the immune response to SARS-CoV-2.

TCRbeta CDR3 regions were amplified from genomic DNA by means of the immunoSEQ Assay, a bias-controlled multiplex PCR. The authors' pipeline ran thus. The number of nucleated cells in each sample was estimated by amplification of reference gene primers within the assay. To quantify the absolute abundance of each unique TCRbeta CDR3 rearrangement, sequence reads were collapsed and filtered. Productive Simpson clonality was computed per sample as the square root of Simpson's diversity index over productive rearrangements. TCRdb obtained this table from immuneACCESS and retained in-frame rearrangements with V and J assigned. These tables miss some clones; where compared with another copy, unresolved V genes account for less than half of the shortfall, and the remainder is unexplained. V and J calls and clone size come straight from that table; D and trimming were deduced from the DNA. The sample data list fewer than 200,000 clones, and around 90% of these were observed just once. The ten top clones hold approximately 9.4% of the sample.

What the research found in general, with its limitations: The amount of clinical and demographic metadata varied by source and participant and was provided uncurated.

The CDR3, cysteine through phenylalanine, is 14 amino acids long. Only CDR3 DNA remains: 42 bases, in frame from the first base. CDR1 and CDR2 are drawn from the germline V gene: KGHSH, LQKENI. At the junction V is shortened by 0 bases and J by 0 bases, with 5 bases in between. Participants in the prospective study were enrolled through a virtual design, were aged 18 to 89 years, and lived in roughly 25 United States geographic areas. Cohort assignment in the prospective study relied on participant-reported clinical history from a screening survey and a study questionnaire. Recovered participants in ImmuneRACE Cohort 3 were defined by two consecutive negative NP/OP PCR tests, clearance by a healthcare professional, or resolution of symptoms. In the prospective study, mobile phlebotomists collected whole blood, serum and a nasopharyngeal or oropharyngeal swab from each participant. Participants in the prospective study had the option to provide additional blood draws and questionnaires over a roughly 2-month period. Blood samples from the prospective study were shipped frozen or at room temperature prior to DNA extraction.

About this clone itself: The antigen it recognizes is unknown. No base qualities exist here, and no much larger clone lies one base off it.

This sequence was found in a woman aged 18-29 years who had recovered from COVID-19. The rearranged segments are TRBV18 and TRBJ1-1, with no reliable assignment of the D segment. The sample comprised PBMCs or T cells enriched from blood (not recorded which). The encoded CDR3 is CASSPPTLNTEAFF. At the DNA level, the sequence is TGTGCCAGCTCACCACCGACACTGAACACTGAAGCTTTCTTT.